Listed below are T cell receptor beta chains from one sample, sequenced in a study of cytomegalovirus exposure and HLA in healthy donors. TCRdb keeps only in-frame clones here, not all; method: immunoSEQ multiplex PCR. The sample has roughly 150,000 clones, more than 75% seen once; the top ten hold around an eighth. The sequencing sample was made of PBMCs. The receptors originated from a woman in her thirties or forties in good health and CMV-seronegative. CDR3s include the opening cysteine and the closing phenylalanine or tryptophan. The D gene is left open where the match is weak. Size is stated for part of the rows, as once, few or many counts, or as a class when the clone is expanded.

v_call	d_call	j_call	clone_size	cdr3_length	cdr3_nt	cdr3_aa
TRBV19	.	TRBJ1-5	.	13	TGTGCCAGCGGGTCCTATAGCAATCAGCCCCAGCATTTT	CASGSYSNQPQHF
TRBV6-1	.	TRBJ2-7	.	12	TGTGCCAGCAGCAAGGAGGTCTACGAGCAGTACTTC	CASSKEVYEQYF
TRBV19	.	TRBJ2-7	.	14	TGTGCCAGTAGTATCTCCGGCAGCGGCTCCGAGCAGTACTTC	CASSISGSGSEQYF
TRBV9	.	TRBJ1-6	.	15	TGTGCCAGCAGCGTAGATGGCAGGGTGGGCTCACCCCTCCACTTT	CASSVDGRVGSPLHF
TRBV28	TRBD2	TRBJ2-7	.	15	TGTGCCAGCAGTTTGGGACTAGCGACTACCTACGAGCAGTACTTC	CASSLGLATTYEQYF
TRBV30	.	TRBJ2-1	few	13	TGTGCCTGGAGGGGACACCCGGACAATGAGCAGTTCTTC	CAWRGHPDNEQFF
TRBV30	.	TRBJ1-1	.	10	TGTGCCTGGAGCGACCAGCGAGCTTTCTTT	CAWSDQRAFF
TRBV28	.	TRBJ2-3	.	13	TGTGCCAGCAGTTTCGGAGCGGAACCAACGCAGTATTTT	CASSFGAEPTQYF
TRBV7-2	.	TRBJ2-5	.	16	TGTGCCAGCAGCTTAGTTCGCAGGGCCCGAGGTGAGACCCAGTACTTC	CASSLVRRARGETQYF
TRBV6-1	.	TRBJ2-3	.	13	TGTGCCAGCAGTGAAAGTCGGGCAGATACGCAGTATTTT	CASSESRADTQYF
TRBV7-2	TRBD1	TRBJ1-2	once	14	TGTGCCAGCAGCTTATTCGACAGGGCCCCGGGCTACACCTTC	CASSLFDRAPGYTF
TRBV30	.	TRBJ1-1	.	13	TGTGCCTGGAGTGTTTCGGGGAGCACTGAAGCTTTCTTT	CAWSVSGSTEAFF
TRBV28	TRBD2	TRBJ2-7	.	15	TGTGCCAGCATATCCAGCGGGAGCGACTCCTACGAGCAGTACTTC	CASISSGSDSYEQYF
TRBV2	.	TRBJ2-3	.	14	TGTGCCAGCACCGGGACACGTAGCACAGATACGCAGTATTTT	CASTGTRSTDTQYF
TRBV7-3	TRBD2	TRBJ2-5	.	14	TGTGCCAGCAGCATGGGACTAGCGGGAGAGACCCAGTACTTC	CASSMGLAGETQYF
TRBV7-8	TRBD2	TRBJ2-7	.	15	TGTGCCAGCAGCCGAAGGACTAGCGGACGCTACGAGCAGTACTTC	CASSRRTSGRYEQYF
TRBV25-1	.	TRBJ2-7	few	13	TGTGCCAGCAGTGAATGGGGTACAGGAGAGCAGTACTTC	CASSEWGTGEQYF
TRBV10-2	TRBD1	TRBJ2-7	.	13	TGCGCCAGCAGCCCGGGACAGGTCTACGAGCAGTACTTC	CASSPGQVYEQYF
TRBV7-2	.	TRBJ2-5	.	13	TGTGCCAGCGGAGTGACTAGGCAGGAGACCCAGTACTTC	CASGVTRQETQYF
TRBV4-3	TRBD2	TRBJ2-5	.	15	TGCGCCAGCAGCCAAAGACTAGCGGGAGGAGAGACCCAGTACTTC	CASSQRLAGGETQYF
TRBV9	.	TRBJ2-3	.	14	TGTGCCAGCAGCGCCCAGGGGAGCACAGATACGCAGTATTTT	CASSAQGSTDTQYF
TRBV29-1	TRBD2	TRBJ2-4	few	14	TGCAGCGCTATACTAGCGGGAGGACCTGGCAGTCAGTACTTC	CSAILAGGPGSQYF
TRBV6-6	.	TRBJ1-3	.	14	TGTGCCAGTAAAGGGGTGCTGTTTGGAAACACCATATATTTT	CASKGVLFGNTIYF
TRBV5-1	.	TRBJ2-1	.	15	TGCGCCAGCAGCTTGGCGCCCGAGGCCTACAATGAGCAGTTCTTC	CASSLAPEAYNEQFF
TRBV5-1	.	TRBJ1-1	.	15	TGCGCCAGCAGTCTACAGACTGGAGGGGACACTGAAGCTTTCTTT	CASSLQTGGDTEAFF
TRBV7-9	.	TRBJ2-5	once	14	TGTGCCAGCAGCCTTTTAGGGGTCGGAGAGACCCAGTACTTC	CASSLLGVGETQYF
TRBV7-2	TRBD1	TRBJ2-7	few	14	TGTGCCAGCAGCTTACGACAGGGGGCTGGTGAGCAGTACTTC	CASSLRQGAGEQYF
TRBV7-3	TRBD1	TRBJ1-5	few	13	TGTGCCAGCAGCTTGACAGGGAATCAGCCCCAGCATTTT	CASSLTGNQPQHF
TRBV27	TRBD1	TRBJ2-7	.	18	TGTGCCAGCAGTTTACGGGACAGCTCATCTGGGGCCTCCTACGAGCAGTACTTC	CASSLRDSSSGASYEQYF
TRBV7-2	.	TRBJ2-2	once	15	TGTGCCAGCAGTTTCACAACAGGGATTATCGGGGAGCTGTTTTTT	CASSFTTGIIGELFF
TRBV10-1	TRBD2	TRBJ2-3	.	16	TGCGCCAGCAGGGAAAAACTAGCGGGGGCCTCAGATACGCAGTATTTT	CASREKLAGASDTQYF
TRBV28	.	TRBJ2-5	few	12	TGTGCCAGCTGCCGCAGGGTCGAGACCCAGTACTTC	CASCRRVETQYF
TRBV7-9	TRBD1	TRBJ1-6	.	14	TGTGCCAGCAGCCCCGGGACAGGGGCCTCACCCCTCCACTTT	CASSPGTGASPLHF
TRBV6-5	TRBD1	TRBJ1-5	.	14	TGTGCCAGCAGTTTGACAGGGGCCAAGGAGCCCCAGCATTTT	CASSLTGAKEPQHF
TRBV6-1	.	TRBJ1-5	.	17	TGTGCCAGCAGTGAACCGGGACATACTGCTAGCAATCAGCCCCAGCATTTT	CASSEPGHTASNQPQHF